The 3 T cell receptor beta chains presented below share a single source sample, sequenced in a study of blood T cell repertoires in COVID-19 (TCRdb year 2020). Preparation of the library involved the immunoSEQ multiplex PCR assay. TCRdb provides this immuneACCESS table in a form limited to in-frame rearrangements. Some clones are lacking; in checked studies, under half of them reflect an unresolved V gene, and why the rest are absent is not known. The sample profile shows 70,000 or so clones; 82% of them were found once. About 17% of the sample is taken by the ten largest. Sequences were obtained from peripheral blood. These receptors originate from a human donor in a cohort sampled during active COVID-19.

This chain connects TRBV6-5 to TRBJ2-7, with a tentative D call TRBD1 (6 bases). CDR3 length equals 12 residues. Germline loops: CDR1 MNHEY, CDR2 SVGAGI. The ends were cut back, 6 bases at V and 7 bases at J, with 13 bases in the middle. This chain's CDR3 is CASRGTLGEQYF. For the CDR3, the DNA is TGTGCCAGCAGGGGGACATTAGGGGAGCAGTACTTC.

The genes are TRBV11-3 and TRBJ2-1; D may be TRBD1 (6 bases). Per germline, CDR1 SGHNT and CDR2 YENEEA. Trimming removed 5 bases from V and 3 bases from J, with 11 bases in between. CDR3 length: 14 amino acids. CDR3 sequence: CASSQDSYYNEQFF. CDR3 DNA: TGTGCCAGCAGCCAGGACAGCTACTACAATGAGCAGTTCTTC. The variable domain in full, with the rest retrieved from reference TRBV11-3 and TRBJ2-1, is EAGVVQSPRYKIIEKKQPVAFWCNPISGHNTLYWYLQNLGQGPELLIRYENEEAVDDSQLPKDRFSAERLKGVDSTLKIQPAELGDSAVYLCASSQDSYYNEQFFGPGTRLTVL.

This sequence joins TRBV6-5 and TRBJ2-5; D not resolved. Trimming took 7 bases from V and 3 from J, leaving 12 bases between them. Germline CDR1 is MNHEY and CDR2 is SVGAGI. The CDR3 sequence is 13 residues long. Written as DNA, the CDR3 is TGTGCCAGCACCCCGCGACAAAAAGAGACCCAGTACTTC. Its protein is CASTPRQKETQYF.